A selection of T cell receptor beta chains follows, all from one sample in a study of CD8+CD57+ T cells in acquired aplastic anemia. A single record per CDR3 protein comes from TCRdb applying MiXCR to the reads. This sample has about 150,000 distinct CDR3 sequences; just over 50% occur once, and the top ten carry 12%. Specimen: sorted CD4+, CD8+, or CD8+CD57+ T cells (not recorded which) from PBMCs. The receptors derive from a human donor with aplastic anemia. Each CDR3 is given with its conserved first and last residue. Each record gives: D gene, J gene, V gene, clone size, CDR3 protein, CDR3 DNA. D genes are given only for firm matches. Rows may omit the clone size; those that give it use once, few, many or a size class.

D: TRBD1; J: TRBJ1-1; V: TRBV2; size: .; CDR3: CASRLGQGAGAFF; DNA: TGTGCCAGCAGACTAGGACAGGGGGCGGGAGCTTTCTTT
D: .; J: TRBJ2-1; V: TRBV7-6; size: many; CDR3: CASSVRGEPPSYNEQFF; DNA: TGTGCCAGCAGCGTCAGGGGGGAGCCGCCCTCCTACAATGAGCAGTTCTTC
D: .; J: TRBJ2-5; V: TRBV7-4; size: .; CDR3: CASSPTGSETQYF; DNA: TGTGCCAGCAGCCCCACAGGGTCAGAGACCCAGTACTTC
D: TRBD2; J: TRBJ2-3; V: TRBV24-1; size: .; CDR3: CATSDLRDGGGDTQYF; DNA: TGTGCCACCAGTGATTTGCGAGACGGGGGGGGAGATACGCAGTATTTT
D: TRBD1; J: TRBJ2-7; V: TRBV7-9; size: .; CDR3: CASSPGTDVNYEQYF; DNA: TGTGCCAGCAGCCCCGGGACAGATGTTAACTACGAGCAGTACTTC
D: .; J: TRBJ2-1; V: TRBV7-2; size: many; CDR3: CASSGRLGEQFF; DNA: TGTGCCAGCAGCGGGAGGCTTGGTGAGCAGTTCTTC
D: TRBD1; J: TRBJ1-1; V: TRBV25-1; size: many; CDR3: CASSAGQGATEAFF; DNA: TGTGCCAGCAGCGCGGGACAGGGAGCCACTGAAGCTTTCTTT
D: .; J: TRBJ1-6; V: TRBV5-4; size: .; CDR3: CASSAVQGGRNSPLHF; DNA: TGTGCCAGCAGCGCGGTACAAGGGGGGAGGAATTCACCCCTCCACTTT
D: TRBD1; J: TRBJ2-7; V: TRBV7-8; size: .; CDR3: CASSPGQGVSYEQYF; DNA: TGTGCCAGCAGTCCAGGACAGGGGGTTTCCTACGAGCAGTACTTC
D: .; J: TRBJ2-7; V: TRBV6-1; size: .; CDR3: CASTGGGFNEQYF; DNA: TGTGCCAGTACCGGAGGGGGCTTCAACGAGCAGTACTTC
D: .; J: TRBJ2-5; V: TRBV25-1; size: .; CDR3: CASSLDRGGGWETQYF; DNA: TGTGCCAGCAGCTTAGATCGAGGAGGGGGCTGGGAGACCCAGTACTTC
D: .; J: TRBJ2-1; V: TRBV12-3/TRBV12-4; size: few; CDR3: CASSLTWSGGGPRGQFF; DNA: TGTGCCAGCAGTTTAACCTGGAGTGGCGGGGGCCCCCGGGGGCAGTTCTTC
D: TRBD1; J: TRBJ1-1; V: TRBV27; size: few; CDR3: CASSLTWDRLNTEAFF; DNA: TGTGCCAGCAGTTTAACTTGGGACAGGCTGAACACTGAAGCTTTCTTT
D: .; J: TRBJ1-1; V: TRBV14; size: .; CDR3: CASSQGWNTEAFF; DNA: TGTGCCAGCAGCCAGGGCTGGAACACTGAAGCTTTCTTT
D: .; J: TRBJ2-2; V: TRBV6-4; size: few; CDR3: CASSEGTGELFF; DNA: TGTGCCAGCAGTGAGGGCACCGGGGAGCTGTTTTTT
D: .; J: TRBJ1-4; V: TRBV19; size: .; CDR3: CASIGTSGEKLFF; DNA: TGTGCCAGTATTGGGACTAGCGGGGAAAAACTGTTTTTT
D: .; J: TRBJ2-5; V: TRBV27; size: few; CDR3: CASSLYTGERGETQYF; DNA: TGTGCCAGCAGTTTATATACCGGAGAGAGGGGAGAGACCCAGTACTTC
D: .; J: TRBJ2-7; V: TRBV2; size: .; CDR3: CASSDEQYF; DNA: TGTGCCAGCAGTGACGAGCAGTACTTC
D: TRBD2; J: TRBJ2-7; V: TRBV4-2; size: many; CDR3: CASSQSETSGGINEQYF; DNA: TGTGCCAGCAGCCAATCCGAGACTAGCGGGGGGATAAACGAGCAGTACTTC
D: TRBD1; J: TRBJ1-5; V: TRBV19; size: many; CDR3: CASSTGQANQPQHF; DNA: TGTGCCAGTAGTACCGGACAGGCAAATCAGCCCCAGCATTTT
D: TRBD2; J: TRBJ2-3; V: TRBV6-1; size: .; CDR3: CASSVSGGLDTQYF; DNA: TGTGCCAGCAGTGTTAGCGGGGGGTTGGATACGCAGTATTTT
D: .; J: TRBJ1-2; V: TRBV7-9; size: .; CDR3: CASSLVDSWDEGYTF; DNA: TGTGCCAGCAGCCTCGTGGACAGTTGGGACGAAGGCTACACCTTC
D: TRBD1; J: TRBJ2-7; V: TRBV14; size: .; CDR3: CASSQETGGEDEQYF; DNA: TGTGCCAGCAGCCAAGAAACAGGGGGCGAAGACGAGCAGTACTTC
D: .; J: TRBJ1-6; V: TRBV20-1; size: .; CDR3: CSAQEAGGYNSPLHF; DNA: TGCAGTGCTCAAGAGGCAGGAGGGTATAATTCACCCCTCCACTTT
D: .; J: TRBJ2-7; V: TRBV16; size: many; CDR3: CASSQGTLYEQYF; DNA: TGTGCCAGCAGTCAAGGGACACTCTACGAGCAGTACTTC
D: .; J: TRBJ2-7; V: TRBV2; size: many; CDR3: CASSGGSYEQYF; DNA: TGTGCCAGCAGTGGAGGGTCCTACGAGCAGTACTTC
D: TRBD1; J: TRBJ1-2; V: TRBV7-9; size: .; CDR3: CASSATAGGDGYTF; DNA: TGTGCCAGCAGCGCAACGGCAGGGGGCGACGGCTACACCTTC
D: .; J: TRBJ1-4; V: TRBV15; size: few; CDR3: CATSGATNEKLFF; DNA: TGTGCCACATCAGGGGCAACTAATGAAAAACTGTTTTTT
D: TRBD1; J: TRBJ1-2; V: TRBV7-9; size: many; CDR3: CASRSGTVTRFAF; DNA: TGTGCCAGCAGGTCCGGGACAGTCACCCGCTTTGCCTTC
D: .; J: TRBJ1-5; V: TRBV27; size: .; CDR3: CASMINGPSNQPQHF; DNA: TGTGCCAGCATGATTAACGGCCCTAGCAATCAGCCCCAGCATTTT
D: .; J: TRBJ2-1; V: TRBV4-2; size: many; CDR3: CASSQEIHRHEQFF; DNA: TGTGCCAGCAGCCAAGAGATCCACCGCCATGAGCAGTTCTTC
D: .; J: TRBJ1-2; V: TRBV20-1; size: .; CDR3: CSARDPSGRNYGYTF; DNA: TGCAGTGCTAGAGATCCGTCAGGTCGTAACTATGGCTACACCTTC
D: .; J: TRBJ2-7; V: TRBV15; size: few; CDR3: CATSRRGRLGEQYF; DNA: TGTGCCACCAGCAGGAGGGGCCGCCTTGGCGAGCAGTACTTC
D: .; J: TRBJ2-1; V: TRBV29-1; size: .; CDR3: CSVRGNGYNEQFF; DNA: TGCAGCGTACGGGGAAACGGGTACAATGAGCAGTTCTTC
D: .; J: TRBJ1-2; V: TRBV5-6; size: .; CDR3: CASSSQHEYGYTF; DNA: TGTGCCAGCAGCTCCCAACACGAATATGGCTACACCTTC
D: TRBD1; J: TRBJ2-1; V: TRBV20-1; size: .; CDR3: CSAAGTVSYNEQFF; DNA: TGCAGTGCCGCCGGGACAGTCTCCTACAATGAGCAGTTCTTC
D: .; J: TRBJ2-3; V: TRBV15; size: many; CDR3: CATHSGERSTDTQYF; DNA: TGTGCCACCCATTCCGGCGAGAGGAGCACAGATACGCAGTATTTT
D: .; J: TRBJ1-3; V: TRBV7-9; size: many; CDR3: CASSPAPSGNTIYF; DNA: TGTGCCAGCAGCCCAGCACCCTCTGGAAACACCATATATTTT
D: TRBD1; J: TRBJ1-2; V: TRBV29-1; size: once; CDR3: CSVGTGPGGITF; DNA: TGCAGCGTCGGGACAGGGCCGGGGGGGATCACCTTC
D: .; J: TRBJ1-1; V: TRBV20-1; size: few; CDR3: CSARWQGLMNTEAFF; DNA: TGCAGTGCTAGGTGGCAGGGCCTCATGAACACTGAAGCTTTCTTT
D: TRBD2; J: TRBJ2-2; V: TRBV20-1; size: .; CDR3: CSAGIAGVAGELFF; DNA: TGCAGTGCTGGAATAGCGGGAGTCGCCGGGGAGCTGTTTTTT
D: .; J: TRBJ2-7; V: TRBV7-3; size: .; CDR3: CASSATPYEQYF; DNA: TGTGCCAGCAGCGCGACCCCTTACGAGCAGTACTTC
D: .; J: TRBJ2-7; V: TRBV5-1; size: .; CDR3: CASSSKGGTYEQYF; DNA: TGCGCCAGCAGCTCGAAGGGCGGAACCTACGAGCAGTACTTC
D: .; J: TRBJ2-3; V: TRBV19; size: .; CDR3: CASSIGDTQYF; DNA: TGTGCCAGTAGTATAGGGGATACGCAGTATTTT
D: .; J: TRBJ1-5; V: TRBV20-1; size: once; CDR3: CSATRVNQPQHF; DNA: TGCAGTGCTACCAGGGTTAATCAGCCCCAGCATTTT
D: TRBD1; J: TRBJ2-7; V: TRBV10-3; size: few; CDR3: CAISEGDRGGYEQYF; DNA: TGTGCCATCAGTGAAGGGGACAGGGGCGGGTACGAGCAGTACTTC
D: .; J: TRBJ1-1; V: TRBV7-2; size: many; CDR3: CASSAGWGGRSGEAFF; DNA: TGTGCCAGCAGCGCCGGGTGGGGGGGGAGATCGGGTGAAGCTTTCTTT
D: TRBD1; J: TRBJ2-7; V: TRBV20-1; size: many; CDR3: CSARGQGAYEQYF; DNA: TGCAGTGCTAGGGGGCAGGGGGCGTACGAGCAGTACTTC
D: .; J: TRBJ2-7; V: TRBV27; size: many; CDR3: CASSYGGRPYEQYF; DNA: TGTGCCAGCAGTTACGGGGGGCGCCCCTACGAGCAGTACTTC
D: .; J: TRBJ2-7; V: TRBV7-9; size: .; CDR3: CASSQFGYEQYF; DNA: TGCGCCAGCAGCCAGTTCGGCTACGAGCAGTACTTC
D: TRBD1; J: TRBJ2-6; V: TRBV4-2; size: .; CDR3: CASSQDRATPSGANVLTF; DNA: TGTGCCAGCAGTCAAGACAGGGCCACCCCCTCTGGGGCCAACGTCCTGACTTTC
D: .; J: TRBJ2-7; V: TRBV6-1; size: .; CDR3: CASSEEFQGWEHYEQYF; DNA: TGTGCCAGCAGTGAAGAATTCCAAGGTTGGGAACACTACGAGCAGTACTTC
D: TRBD1; J: TRBJ1-2; V: TRBV6-1; size: .; CDR3: CASSAGTGNNYGYTF; DNA: TGTGCCAGCAGTGCCGGGACAGGGAACAACTATGGCTACACCTTC
D: .; J: TRBJ1-6; V: TRBV4-1; size: .; CDR3: CASSQHEGRGESSPLHF; DNA: TGCGCCAGCAGCCAACATGAGGGACGTGGCGAATCTTCACCCCTCCACTTT
D: .; J: TRBJ1-2; V: TRBV9; size: many; CDR3: CASSDPNRVSYGYTF; DNA: TGTGCCAGCAGCGACCCGAACCGGGTAAGCTATGGCTACACCTTC